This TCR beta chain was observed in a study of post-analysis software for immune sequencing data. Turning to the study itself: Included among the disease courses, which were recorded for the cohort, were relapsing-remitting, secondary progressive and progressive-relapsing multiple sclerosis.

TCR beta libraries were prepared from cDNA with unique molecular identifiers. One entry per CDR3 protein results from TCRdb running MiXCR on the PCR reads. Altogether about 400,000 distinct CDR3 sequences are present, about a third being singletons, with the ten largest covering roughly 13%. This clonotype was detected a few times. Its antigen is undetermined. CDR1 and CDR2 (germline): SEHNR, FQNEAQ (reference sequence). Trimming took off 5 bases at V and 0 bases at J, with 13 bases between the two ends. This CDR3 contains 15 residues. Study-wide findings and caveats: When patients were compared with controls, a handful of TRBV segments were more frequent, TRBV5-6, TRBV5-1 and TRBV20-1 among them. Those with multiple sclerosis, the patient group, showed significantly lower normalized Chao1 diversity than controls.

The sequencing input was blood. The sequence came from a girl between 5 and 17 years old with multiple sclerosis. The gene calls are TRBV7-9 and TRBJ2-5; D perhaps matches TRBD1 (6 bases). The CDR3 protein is CASSPTDRYQETQYF. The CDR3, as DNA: TGTGCCAGCAGCCCTACAGACAGGTACCAAGAGACCCAGTACTTC.